This T cell receptor beta chain was recorded in a study of cytomegalovirus exposure and HLA in healthy donors. Broader study findings: It was approximately 150 TCR beta chains that were listed as cytomegalovirus-associated.

This CDR3 has 13 residues. The germline V gene has CDR1 MNHEY and CDR2 SMNVEV (reference sequence). Amplification used 60 Vbeta primers and 13 Jbeta primers. Clones were sequenced by immunoSEQ multiplex PCR, and TCRdb holds only the in-frame ones, with some missing. This table has about 160,000 clones, approximately 80% appearing once. With respect to this clone: No antigen is known for it.

The material sequenced was PBMCs. The V call is TRBV27, the J call TRBJ2-5, with 11 bases fitting TRBD2. With the DNA end fitting TRBJ2-7 better, the J assignment may be wrong. The receptor was isolated from a male donor in good health and CMV-seropositive. Here the CDR3 reads CASSRLAGLEQYF. CDR3 DNA: TGTGCCAGCAGTCGACTAGCGGGACTCGAGCAGTACTTC.